A selection of T cell receptor beta chains follows, all from one sample in a study of blood T cell repertoires in COVID-19. The protocol was immunoSEQ multiplex PCR, while the TCRdb copy is restricted to in-frame clones and leaves out a portion. The sample yields about 50,000 clones, about 80% seen once. The specimen was peripheral blood. These receptors all come from a man in his fifties or sixties with acute or convalescent COVID-19. Both conserved end residues are part of each CDR3. A D gene is named only where the DNA matches it firmly.

d_call	v_call	j_call	cdr3_nt	cdr3_aa
TRBD1	TRBV5-1	TRBJ2-1	TGCGCCAGCAGCCCCCAGGGGGAGTCCTACAATGAGCAGTTCTTC	CASSPQGESYNEQFF
TRBD2	TRBV11-2	TRBJ2-7	TGTGCCAGCAGCTTAGCGGGTTTTAGCGGGGTCTACGAGCAGTACTTC	CASSLAGFSGVYEQYF
TRBD1	TRBV19	TRBJ1-6	TGTGCCAGTAACCCGGGACAGGGATCGAGAAATTCACCCCTCCACTTT	CASNPGQGSRNSPLHF
.	TRBV11-2	TRBJ2-1	TGTGCCAGCAGTAGACTGCTCAATGAGCAGTTCTTC	CASSRLLNEQFF
.	TRBV7-2	TRBJ1-1	TGTGCCAGCAGCCCCCAGATGAACACTGAAGCTTTCTTT	CASSPQMNTEAFF
TRBD1	TRBV10-3	TRBJ1-1	TGTGCCATCAGCAGGGGGCGCGGGACTGAAGCTTTCTTT	CAISRGRGTEAFF
TRBD2	TRBV3-1/TRBV3-2	TRBJ2-1	TGTGCCAGCAGCCAAGCTAGCGGGGGGGGCGGCACCTACAATGAGCAGTTCTTC	CASSQASGGGGTYNEQFF
TRBD1	TRBV6-5	TRBJ1-5	TGTGCCAGCAGGACAGGGGGCTATCTTCAGCCCCAGCATTTT	CASRTGGYLQPQHF
.	TRBV18	TRBJ1-1	TGTGCCAGCTCTCAGGGGTTCGACACTGAAGCTTTCTTT	CASSQGFDTEAFF
TRBD2	TRBV7-2	TRBJ2-7	TGTGCCAGCAGCTTAGAGGGTCATCGGGGGGTTCCCTACGAGCAGTACTTC	CASSLEGHRGVPYEQYF
TRBD2	TRBV27	TRBJ2-7	TGTGCCAGCAGTCATCTAGCGGGGGATTCATACGAGCAGTACTTC	CASSHLAGDSYEQYF
.	TRBV5-5	TRBJ2-3	TGTGCCAGCAGCTTGCAGCAGGGAGGTACAGATACGCAGTATTTT	CASSLQQGGTDTQYF
TRBD1	TRBV7-3	TRBJ1-1	TGTGCCAGCACCGAGTGGGGGACAGGGAAAGGGAACACTGAAGCTTTCTTT	CASTEWGTGKGNTEAFF